A single T cell receptor (beta chain) is shown here with its context. This sample was included in a study of control samples from healthy donors and cancer patients. The table came from immunoSEQ multiplex PCR; TCRdb's copy has only in-frame clones and leaves some out. Of tens of thousands of clones in the sample, 90% to 95% were seen once. This CDR3 region has 13 residues. Trimming took 7 bases from V and 4 from J, leaving 11 bases between them. The V gene is TRBV12-3 or TRBV12-4, the J gene TRBJ1-3; D call uncertain. Sequenced input: blood. This receptor was obtained from a man aged 55 to 70 in good health. The CDR3 is CASTPGSGNTIYF. Written as DNA, the CDR3 is TGTGCCAGCACCCCCGGAAGCGGAAACACCATATATTTT.